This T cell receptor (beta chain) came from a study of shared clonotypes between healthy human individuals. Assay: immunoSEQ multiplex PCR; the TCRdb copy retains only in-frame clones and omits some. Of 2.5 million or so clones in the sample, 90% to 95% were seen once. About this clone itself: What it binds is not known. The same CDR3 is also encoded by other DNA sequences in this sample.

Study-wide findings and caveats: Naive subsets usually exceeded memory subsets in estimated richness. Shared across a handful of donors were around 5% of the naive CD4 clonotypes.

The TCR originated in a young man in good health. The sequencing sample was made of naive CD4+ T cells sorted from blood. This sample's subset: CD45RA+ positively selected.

The CDR3 DNA is TGTGCCAGCAGCTTACTCGGGGTGAACACTGAAGCTTTCTTT. This gives the protein CASSLLGVNTEAFF. V gene TRBV7-2 combines with J gene TRBJ1-1; D ambiguous. The germline gives CDR1 SGHTA, CDR2 FQGNSA. V was pared by 2 bases and J by 0 bases, with 7 bases between. The CDR3 length is 14 residues.